The 20 T cell receptor beta chains reported below all come from one sample, sequenced in a study of T cell responses to AZD1222 COVID-19 vaccine. Generated by immunoSEQ multiplex PCR, the TCRdb table keeps only in-frame clones and is missing some. The data contain under 130,000 clones, 82% of them singletons. The material was peripheral blood, obtained on day 0 of AZD1222 vaccination. Every receptor here comes from an adult in good health.

V gene TRBV30 combines with J gene TRBJ1-6; tentatively, D is TRBD1 (6 bases). Per the germline V gene, CDR1 is GTSNPN and CDR2 is SVGIG (reference sequence). This CDR3 region has 14 residues. Trimming removed 0 bases from V and 7 bases from J, with 10 bases in between. The CDR3 region is CAWSVRGGNSPLHF. Written as DNA, the CDR3 is TGTGCCTGGAGTGTACGCGGGGGCAATTCACCCCTCCACTTT.

The gene calls are TRBV9 and TRBJ1-4, with unresolved D. This CDR3 is 15 amino acids long. V was trimmed by 1 base and J by 5 bases, leaving 12 bases between them. From germline, CDR1 is SGDLS and CDR2 YYNGEE. The CDR3 DNA reads as TGTGCCAGCAGCGTAAACCCTATGGGAAATGAAAAACTGTTTTTT. Its translation: CASSVNPMGNEKLFF.

V is TRBV7-2 and J is TRBJ1-2, with 9 bases fitting TRBD1. The CDR3 totals 14 residues. Germline assignment: CDR1 SGHTA and CDR2 FQGNSA. The V segment lost 5 bases and the J segment 14 bases; nucleotides outside the gene matches: 15. CDR3 coding DNA: TGTGCCAGCAGCGCACCCCGGGACAGGGAACCTCGGACCTTC. Its protein product is CASSAPRDREPRTF.

This clone is a singleton in its sample. In DNA form, the CDR3 reads TGCGCCAGCAGCCGCTACCAGAGGATAGCGGGGGGGCGGGCAGATACGCAGTATTTT. This gives the protein CASSRYQRIAGGRADTQYF. The chain recombines TRBV4-3 with TRBJ2-3, with 11 nucleotides matching TRBD2. The CDR3 has 19 amino acids. Per germline, CDR1 LGHNA and CDR2 YSLEER. The V segment lost 4 bases and the J segment 4 bases; nucleotides outside the gene matches: 16.

The V gene is TRBV3-1 (or the pseudogene TRBV3-2), the J gene TRBJ2-3; 7 bases are shared with TRBD2. Germline V gene data show CDR1 as LGHDT and CDR2 as YNNKEL (reference sequence). J was trimmed by 1 base and V by 3 bases; bases with no gene match: 4. The CDR3 runs 15 residues. In nucleotides, the CDR3 is TGTGCCAGCAGCCACAAAGCGGGGTGCACAGATACGCAGTATTTT. Translation: CASSHKAGCTDTQYF.

The rearrangement joins TRBV11-2 to TRBJ2-5, with D unresolved. Trimming removed 1 base at V and 0 bases at J, with 12 bases between. Per germline, CDR1 SGHAT and CDR2 FQNNGV. The CDR3 consists of 16 residues. The CDR3 bases are TGTGCCAGCAGCTTAGCATTCGGAGCGTACCAAGAGACCCAGTACTTC. This sequence encodes CASSLAFGAYQETQYF.

The rearrangement joins TRBV5-6 to TRBJ1-3; D unresolved. Germline loops: CDR1 SGHDT, CDR2 YYEEEE. This CDR3 is built from 15 residues. With 0 bases removed from V and 4 bases from J, the gap between germline ends came to 11 bases. CDR3 sequence reads: CASSLAPGLGNTIYF. In nucleotides, the CDR3 is TGTGCCAGCAGCTTGGCCCCGGGTCTCGGAAACACCATATATTTT.

This chain joins TRBV18 and TRBJ1-4; D gene uncertain. This CDR3 comprises 13 residues. Deletions cut 3 bases from V and 8 bases from J, with 10 bases between. CDR1 and CDR2 from the germline V gene are KGHSH and LQKENI. The chain's CDR3 is CASSPNGEEKLFF. CDR3 sequence (DNA): TGTGCCAGCTCACCTAACGGGGAGGAAAAACTGTTTTTT.

J is TRBJ1-5 and V is TRBV29-1, with 7 bases lining up with TRBD1. The ends lost 6 bases at V and 2 bases at J; junction bases unmatched: 10. Germline CDR1 reads SQVTM; CDR2 reads ANQGSEA. This CDR3 spans 15 amino acids. The CDR3 here is CSVCTGEGGNQPQHF. CDR3 in DNA: TGCAGCGTCTGCACAGGGGAAGGAGGCAATCAGCCCCAGCATTTT.

V usage is TRBV7-9 and J usage is TRBJ2-2; D perhaps matches TRBD1 (6 bases). V was cut by 3 bases and J by 2 bases, with 10 bases left in between. This CDR3 has 15 residues. In germline, CDR1 is SEHNR, CDR2 FQNEAQ (reference sequence). In DNA, the CDR3 is TGTGCCAGCAGCTTCTGGGACACTAACACCGGGGAGCTGTTTTTT. As protein: CASSFWDTNTGELFF. The whole variable domain, filled in from reference TRBV7-9 and TRBJ2-2, reads DTGVSQNPRHKITKRGQNVTFRCDPISEHNRLYWYRQTLGQGPEFLTYFQNEAQLEKSRLLSDRFSAERPKGSFSTLEIQRTEQGDSAMYLCASSFWDTNTGELFFGEGSRLTVL.

The genes are TRBV5-1 and TRBJ1-1; D uncertain. Between the trimmed V and J ends, which lost 5 bases and 8 bases, there was a span of 19 bases. The CDR3 extends over 14 amino acids. Germline CDR1 and CDR2: SGHRS and YFSETQ. As DNA, the CDR3 is TGCGCCAGCAGGCGTAATTTACCGGGAGCCGAAGCTTTCTTT. This translates into CASRRNLPGAEAFF. Drawing the rest from reference TRBV5-1 and TRBJ1-1, the complete variable domain is KAGVTQTPRYLIKTRGQQVTLSCSPISGHRSVSWYQQTPGQGLQFLFEYFSETQRNKGNFPGRFSGRQFSNSRSEMNVSTLELGDSALYLCASRRNLPGAEAFFGQGTRLTVV.

This chain uses TRBV6-5 with TRBJ1-1, with D unresolved. V was clipped by 4 bases and J by 4 bases, with 10 bases between them. This CDR3 spans 13 amino acids. From germline, CDR1 is MNHEY and CDR2 SVGAGI. CDR3: CASSSLVGTEAFF. As DNA, the CDR3 is TGTGCCAGCAGTTCTCTTGTGGGCACTGAAGCTTTCTTT.

The V call is TRBV27, the J call TRBJ2-2; D is undetermined. V lost 10 bases, J lost 2 bases, and 5 bases lay in between. Germline V gives CDR1 MNHEY, CDR2 SMNVEV (reference sequence). The CDR3 runs to 11 residues. CDR3 nucleotide sequence: TGTGCCATCTTTAACACCGGGGAGCTGTTTTTT. This sequence encodes CAIFNTGELFF.

This chain uses TRBV11-2 with TRBJ2-3, with D unclear. This CDR3 contains 13 residues. Germline V gene data show CDR1 as SGHAT and CDR2 as FQNNGV. The ends were cut back, 6 bases at V and 1 base at J, with 8 bases in the middle. CDR3 residues: CASRITGTDTQYF. Written as DNA, the CDR3 is TGTGCCAGCAGAATAACTGGCACAGATACGCAGTATTTT.

This clone was seen only once. The chain has TRBV6-5 and TRBJ1-2; D possibly corresponds to TRBD1 (5 bases). Germline V lookup: CDR1 MNHEY, CDR2 SVGAGI. CDR3 length equals 13 residues. V gave up 7 bases and J gave up 8 bases, with 17 bases separating them. CDR3 DNA: TGTGCCAGCAAACCCCAGACAGTCCAAGGCTACACCTTC. Its protein product is CASKPQTVQGYTF.

This clone was counted ten times or more. The V call is TRBV10-3, the J call TRBJ1-2, with 9 positions matching TRBD1. With 10 bases clipped from V and 4 bases from J, the junction kept 10 bases outside the gene matches. The germline gives CDR1 ENHRY, CDR2 SYGVKD. CDR3 size: 14 residues. CDR3 nucleotide sequence: TGTGCCACCACGGAGACAGGGGGTTTCTATGGCTACACCTTC. Protein product: CATTETGGFYGYTF.

Concerning this clone itself: Distinct nucleotide sequences in the sample also encode this CDR3. The chain has TRBV12-3 or TRBV12-4 and TRBJ1-1; D is ambiguous. V lost 1 base and J lost 1, with 4 bases in between. The length of the CDR3 is 13 residues. CDR3 sequence reads: CASSLVGNTEAFF. CDR3 DNA: TGTGCCAGCAGTTTAGTAGGGAACACTGAAGCTTTCTTT.

V gene TRBV27 combines with J gene TRBJ1-5; maybe TRBD1 (5 bases). This CDR3 is 13 amino acids long. The V end lost 10 bases, the J end lost 3 bases, and 13 bases lay between the germline ends. Germline V gives CDR1 MNHEY, CDR2 SMNVEV (reference sequence). DNA of the CDR3: TGTGCCACCCGTGGACACAACAATCAGCCCCAGCATTTT. Translated: CATRGHNNQPQHF.

V is TRBV27 and J is TRBJ2-7, with TRBD1 as a possible D gene (6 bases). V gave up 5 bases and J gave up 2 bases, with 13 bases separating them. Germline CDR1 reads MNHEY; CDR2 reads SMNVEV (reference sequence). The CDR3 length is 14 residues. The CDR3 nucleotides are TGTGCCAGCAGTCGACCAGGGGCCCCCTACGAGCAGTACTTC. Protein product: CASSRPGAPYEQYF.

This sequence joins TRBV5-1 and TRBJ1-1; possible D gene TRBD1, 6 bases. V dropped 0 bases and J dropped 3 bases, with 9 bases sitting between them. The V gene's germline CDR1 is SGHRS and CDR2 YFSETQ. The CDR3 is made up of 14 amino acids. Written as DNA, the CDR3 is TGCGCCAGCAGCTTGGAACAGGGATACACTGAAGCTTTCTTT. This codes for CASSLEQGYTEAFF.